These 17 T cell receptor beta chains came from one sample sequenced in a study of T cells after yellow fever vaccination. TCRdb reprocessed the 5' RACE reads with MiXCR, giving one entry per CDR3 protein. The data contain about 550,000 distinct CDR3 sequences, about a fifth of them singletons. Sequencing used PBMCs, obtained 15 days after the yellow fever booster vaccination. The receptors come from a man aged 30 to 39 who received the YFV17D yellow fever vaccine.

This clonotype has more than one count but fewer than ten. The rearrangement links TRBV5-1 to TRBJ2-1, with 9 bases identical to TRBD1. CDR1 is SGHRS, CDR2 YFSETQ, per germline. The ends lost 2 bases at V and 4 bases at J; junction bases unmatched: 7. CDR3 size: 16 residues. Here the CDR3 reads CASSFRTGEAYNEQFF. In nucleotides, the CDR3 is TGCGCCAGCAGCTTCCGGACAGGGGAGGCTTACAATGAGCAGTTCTTC.

This clonotype was detected many times. V is TRBV6-5 and J is TRBJ1-2; D is possibly TRBD1 (6 bases). This CDR3 has 12 amino acids. V lost 5 bases, J lost 8 bases, and 12 bases lay in between. Germline V gives CDR1 MNHEY, CDR2 SVGAGI. The CDR3 sequence: CASSVGGVGYTF. The CDR3 DNA reads TGTGCCAGCAGTGTCGGGGGCGTAGGCTACACCTTC.

This chain uses TRBV10-3 with TRBJ2-3; no clear D gene. The CDR3 length is 14 residues. Per the germline V gene, CDR1 is ENHRY and CDR2 is SYGVKD. Trimming took 3 bases from V and 5 from J, leaving 12 bases between them. Written as DNA, the CDR3 is TGTGCCATCAGTGACCCAGCCACGGGAGATACGCAGTATTTT. Its protein product is CAISDPATGDTQYF.

The chain employs TRBV14 and TRBJ2-5; possible D gene TRBD2, 5 bases. Germline values: CDR1 SGHDN, CDR2 FVKESK. The CDR3 totals 12 residues. The V and J ends lost 3 bases and 5 bases respectively, with 7 bases between them. Here the CDR3 reads CASSHGDETQYF. In DNA, the CDR3 is TGTGCCAGCAGCCACGGGGATGAGACCCAGTACTTC. Using reference TRBV14 and TRBJ2-5 for the parts outside the CDR3, the full variable domain is EAGVTQFPSHSVIEKGQTVTLRCDPISGHDNLYWYRRVMGKEIKFLLHFVKESKQDESGMPNNRFLAERTGGTYSTLKVQPAELEDSGVYFCASSHGDETQYFGPGTRLLVL.

This clonotype was detected ten times or more. V usage is TRBV24-1 and J usage is TRBJ2-1, with D possibly being TRBD2 (6 bases). Germline V gene data show CDR1 as KGHDR and CDR2 as SFDVKD. Trimming took off 5 bases at V and 2 bases at J, with 21 bases between the two ends. The CDR3 consists of 18 residues. The DNA of the CDR3 is TGTGCCACCAGTGGGGGCCGGGACTCCTTAGAAGCCTACAATGAGCAGTTCTTC. This codes for CATSGGRDSLEAYNEQFF.

The gene calls are TRBV5-8 and TRBJ2-3; 12 bases line up with TRBD2. With 4 bases clipped from V and 6 bases from J, the junction kept 12 bases outside the gene matches. CDR3 length: 17 residues. The germline V gene encodes CDR1 SGHTS and CDR2 YDEGEE. CDR3 DNA: TGTGCCAGCAGCATCCGGACTAGCGGGGACTCGGGGGATACGCAGTATTTT. This encodes CASSIRTSGDSGDTQYF.

This clonotype showed up just a few times. The V and J genes are TRBV5-1 and TRBJ1-6; no definite D call. Germline loops: CDR1 SGHRS, CDR2 YFSETQ. Trimming removed 3 bases at V and 9 bases at J, with 7 bases between. The CDR3 has 12 amino acids. DNA for the CDR3: TGCGCCAGCAGCTCACTGACTTCACCCCTCCACTTT. Its translation: CASSSLTSPLHF.

This clonotype was counted only a few times. CDR3 protein: CASSFGTGTYNEQFF. The CDR3 DNA sequence: TGTGCCAGCAGTTTCGGGACAGGGACCTACAATGAGCAGTTCTTC. The chain has TRBV6-5 and TRBJ2-1; TRBD1 matches 9 bases. Trimming removed 4 bases from V and 2 bases from J; junction bases left unmatched: 3. The CDR3 runs 15 residues. The germline gives CDR1 MNHEY, CDR2 SVGAGI.

The chain employs TRBV15 and TRBJ2-7, with 12 bases aligning to TRBD2. CDR3 length equals 20 residues. Germline V gene sequence: CDR1 LNHNV, CDR2 YYDKDF (reference sequence). J was trimmed by 5 bases and V by 11 bases; bases with no gene match: 28. CDR3 region: CAAQGGWGTSGRVNPNEQYF. CDR3 nucleotides: TGTGCCGCTCAGGGAGGATGGGGGACTAGCGGGCGAGTGAATCCCAACGAGCAGTACTTC.

The rearrangement links TRBV20-1 to TRBJ2-3; 7 bases are a match to TRBD2. This CDR3 is built from 13 residues. The V gene's germline CDR1 is DFQATT and CDR2 SNEGSKA (reference sequence). The junction had 6 bases not matched to a gene; V was cut back by 7 bases and J by 2 bases. The CDR3 bases are TGCAGTGGAGGCGGGAGCCTCACAGATACGCAGTATTTT. It is translated as CSGGGSLTDTQYF.

This clonotype was seen a few times. V is TRBV15 and J is TRBJ1-1; perhaps TRBD1 as D (6 bases). V dropped 1 base and J dropped 2 bases, with 14 bases sitting between them. The CDR3 has 16 amino acids. Germline V gives CDR1 LNHNV, CDR2 YYDKDF (reference sequence). The CDR3 DNA is TGTGCCACCAGCAGAGGGTTAGGACAGCCAAACACTGAAGCTTTCTTT. Translated: CATSRGLGQPNTEAFF.

The chain employs TRBV27 and TRBJ2-2; TRBD1 matches 10 bases. This CDR3 contains 15 residues. The V gene's germline CDR1 is MNHEY and CDR2 SMNVEV (reference sequence). V shed 3 bases and J 5 bases; nucleotides not matched to a gene: 3. This CDR3 is CASSLRDRGTGELFF. As DNA, the CDR3 is TGTGCCAGCAGTTTGAGGGACAGGGGTACCGGGGAGCTGTTTTTT.

J is TRBJ2-1 and V is TRBV19; the match to TRBD2 covers 11 bases. The germline V gene encodes CDR1 LNHDA and CDR2 SQIVND (reference sequence). The CDR3 extends over 13 amino acids. With V trimmed by 7 bases and J by 9 bases, 5 bases remained unmatched. This chain's CDR3 is CASTSGRFGEQFF. CDR3 in DNA: TGTGCCAGTACTAGCGGGAGGTTCGGTGAGCAGTTCTTC.

The chain couples TRBV5-1 to TRBJ2-7, with 7 bases fitting TRBD1. The CDR3 runs 16 residues. Germline loops: CDR1 SGHRS, CDR2 YFSETQ. The ends lost 0 bases at V and 7 bases at J; junction bases unmatched: 13. The CDR3 sequence: CASSLGGSTMTGEQYF. DNA for the CDR3: TGCGCCAGCAGCTTGGGCGGCAGTACTATGACAGGGGAGCAGTACTTC.

This chain connects TRBV7-9 to TRBJ2-1; 10 positions match TRBD2. The length of the CDR3 is 15 residues. Germline V gene lookup returns CDR1 SEHNR and CDR2 FQNEAQ (reference sequence). The V segment lost 1 base and the J segment 6 bases; nucleotides outside the gene matches: 3. CDR3 in amino acids: CASSLGTSGGNEQFF. For the CDR3, the DNA is TGTGCCAGCAGCTTAGGGACTAGCGGAGGCAATGAGCAGTTCTTC. Full variable domain (missing parts from reference TRBV7-9 and TRBJ2-1): DTGVSQNPRHKITKRGQNVTFRCDPISEHNRLYWYRQTLGQGPEFLTYFQNEAQLEKSRLLSDRFSAERPKGSFSTLEIQRTEQGDSAMYLCASSLGTSGGNEQFFGPGTRLTVL.

This clonotype was counted only a few times. This chain connects TRBV5-1 to TRBJ2-1, with 10 bases fitting TRBD2. Germline V gene lookup returns CDR1 SGHRS and CDR2 YFSETQ. V lost 3 bases and J lost 7; bases outside the gene matches: 7. CDR3 length: 15 residues. The CDR3 loop reads CASSSSSGSKNEQFF. The CDR3 nucleotides are TGCGCCAGCAGCTCGTCTAGCGGGAGTAAGAATGAGCAGTTCTTC.

This chain links TRBV15 with TRBJ2-1; 7 bases are shared with TRBD2. Germline V gene sequence: CDR1 LNHNV, CDR2 YYDKDF (reference sequence). J gave up 6 bases and V 1 base, and 6 bases lay outside the gene matches. The CDR3 loop spans 15 amino acids. CDR3 protein: CATSRAGGSSNEQFF. The DNA of the CDR3 is TGTGCCACCAGCAGAGCGGGCGGGAGTAGCAATGAGCAGTTCTTC.